Below, 15 T cell receptor beta chains from the same sample are listed, as sequenced in a study of T cell clonotyping in hematopoietic cell transplantation. The method was immunoSEQ multiplex PCR; TCRdb's version includes in-frame clones alone and lacks a portion of them. The table includes 5,500 to 7,000 clones, approximately 91% detected once. The material sequenced was peripheral blood mononuclear cells, taken 100 days after allogeneic stem cell transplant. The receptors originated from a female patient aged 45-65 years who had an allogeneic stem cell transplant from a related donor, so the T cells may come from the graft donor. Some clones in this sample may be carry-over from other donors' samples.

The chain recombines TRBV6-6 with TRBJ1-2, with a possible D match to TRBD1 (5 bases). Trimming removed 5 bases at V and 4 bases at J, with 17 bases between. The CDR3 loop spans 15 amino acids. Germline V gene sequence: CDR1 MNHNY, CDR2 SVGAGI (reference sequence). The CDR3 sequence: CASSQAGTELYGYTF. The CDR3, as DNA: TGTGCCAGCAGTCAAGCCGGGACGGAACTCTATGGCTACACCTTC.

The genes are TRBV5-1 and TRBJ1-2; TRBD1 matches at 9 bases. Per germline, CDR1 SGHRS and CDR2 YFSETQ. J was trimmed by 7 bases and V by 3 bases; bases with no gene match: 13. The CDR3 sequence is 16 residues long. CDR3 sequence (DNA): TGCGCCAGCAGCTCCCGTTCCGGGACAGGGAAGATTGGCTACACCTTC. This encodes CASSSRSGTGKIGYTF.

This clone was observed a single time. The chain employs TRBV4-3 and TRBJ1-1; D not resolved. Trimming shortened V by 0 bases and J by 6 bases, and 14 bases separated the two germline ends. CDR3 length equals 15 residues. The V gene's germline CDR1 is LGHNA and CDR2 YSLEER. The CDR3 bases are TGCGCCAGCAGCCAAGATCAGCGGGTATTGGCTGAAGCTTTCTTT. Protein sequence: CASSQDQRVLAEAFF.

The chain combines TRBV28 with TRBJ1-4; TRBD1 agrees at 9 bases. CDR1 and CDR2 (germline): MDHEN, SYDVKM. CDR3 length equals 15 residues. After removal of 7 bases from V and 7 bases from J, the junction contained 10 bases not matched to a gene. The CDR3: CASIPNYRGREKLFF. The CDR3 DNA reads TGTGCCAGCATCCCTAATTACAGGGGGCGTGAAAAACTGTTTTTT.

This chain links TRBV4-1 with TRBJ2-3, with D possibly matching TRBD2 (6 bases). The V gene lost 2 bases and the J gene lost 7 bases, with 19 bases spanning the gap. The CDR3 runs to 16 residues. Germline V gene sequence: CDR1 MGHRA, CDR2 YSYEKL. Written as DNA, the CDR3 is TGCGCCAGCAGCCAACCCCGGATGGAGGGACGAAATACGCAGTATTTT. Its protein product is CASSQPRMEGRNTQYF.

V and J are TRBV25-1 and TRBJ1-3, with no clear D. The CDR3 runs 15 residues. The V and J ends lost 3 bases and 4 bases respectively, with 13 bases between them. The germline V gene has CDR1 MGHDK and CDR2 SYGVNS. The CDR3 nucleotides are TGTGCCAGCAGTGAGTACCCTGTAGAGGGAAACACCATATATTTT. This codes for CASSEYPVEGNTIYF.

This chain joins TRBV2 and TRBJ1-4; D gene uncertain. V lost 3 bases and J lost 8, with 13 bases in between. CDR3 length: 14 residues. Germline CDR1 and CDR2: SNHLY and FYNNEI. The CDR3 reads CASSDHRTLEKLFF. Here the CDR3 DNA reads TGTGCCAGCAGTGACCACAGAACCCTCGAAAAACTGTTTTTT.

This clone has only one observation. V is TRBV2 and J is TRBJ2-7, with D uncertain. The CDR3 spans 13 residues. Germline CDR1 and CDR2: SNHLY and FYNNEI. The ends were cut back, 1 base at V and 5 bases at J, with 9 bases in the middle. The CDR3 spells CASSEGFNDEQYF. The CDR3 nucleotides are TGTGCCAGCAGTGAAGGGTTTAATGACGAGCAGTACTTC.

The CDR3 is CSVLIYNEQFF. Here the CDR3 DNA reads TGCAGCGTGCTAATCTACAATGAGCAGTTCTTC. This rearrangement joins TRBV29-1 to TRBJ2-1; D call uncertain. This CDR3 region has 11 residues. Germline V gene data show CDR1 as SQVTM and CDR2 as ANQGSEA. Deletions cut 6 bases from V and 3 bases from J, with 6 bases between.

The chain combines TRBV9 with TRBJ2-7; tentatively, D is TRBD1 or TRBD2 (5 bases each). This CDR3 is built from 13 residues. V was shortened by 4 bases and J by 4 bases, with 12 bases between the two germline ends. From germline, CDR1 is SGDLS and CDR2 YYNGEE. CDR3 region: CASSRGEFYEQYF. CDR3 bases: TGTGCCAGCAGCAGAGGGGAATTTTACGAGCAGTACTTC.

The chain uses TRBV29-1 and TRBJ1-2; D gene unclear. The CDR3 extends over 11 amino acids. Looked up from germline, CDR1 is SQVTM and CDR2 is ANQGSEA. V was shortened by 5 bases and J by 3 bases, with 7 bases between the two germline ends. CDR3 amino acids: CSVSRDYGYTF. Here the CDR3 DNA reads TGCAGCGTTAGTAGGGACTATGGCTACACCTTC. Full variable domain (missing parts from reference TRBV29-1 and TRBJ1-2): SAVISQKPSRDICQRGTSLTIQCQVDSQVTMMFWYRQQPGQSLTLIATANQGSEATYESGFVIDKFPISRPNLTFSTLTVSNMSPEDSSIYLCSVSRDYGYTFGSGTRLTVV.

This chain uses TRBV4-2 with TRBJ2-1; D is possibly TRBD2 (5 bases). V shed 8 bases and J shed 8 bases, with 22 bases lying between them. This CDR3 region has 15 residues. The germline CDR1 and CDR2 sequences are LGHNA and YNFKEQ. In DNA, the CDR3 is TGTGCCAGCTCCAAAACGTGGGGAGAGTACGATGAGCAGTTCTTC. Encoded protein: CASSKTWGEYDEQFF.

The chain couples TRBV14 to TRBJ2-7; no firm D call. V shed 0 bases and J shed 3 bases, with 9 bases lying between them. The CDR3 has 14 amino acids. Germline V gene data show CDR1 as SGHDN and CDR2 as FVKESK. CDR3 bases: TGTGCCAGCAGCCAAGAAAACAGTTACTACGAGCAGTACTTC. As protein: CASSQENSYYEQYF.

The rearrangement links TRBV7-2 to TRBJ1-2; a weak D match, TRBD1 (6 bases). The CDR3 has 16 amino acids. V was pared by 2 bases and J by 5 bases, with 18 bases between. Germline loops: CDR1 SGHTA, CDR2 FQGNSA. The CDR3, as DNA: TGTGCCAGCAGCTTATTCCAGGGGAGCATTAAGTATGGCTACACCTTC. It yields the protein CASSLFQGSIKYGYTF.

V is TRBV12-5 and J is TRBJ1-2; D is perhaps TRBD1 (6 bases). CDR1 LGHNT and CDR2 FRNRAP come from the germline V gene. The CDR3 length is 17 residues. The V gene lost 3 bases and the J gene lost 5 bases, with 22 bases spanning the gap. The CDR3 nucleotides read TGTGCTAGTGGTTTTAGTATTGGGGCAGGGGAGTCTTATGGCTACACCTTC. Translating it yields CASGFSIGAGESYGYTF.